This T cell receptor beta chain is from a study of blood T cell repertoires in COVID-19. Background on the study: Acute-phase and convalescent COVID-19 samples originated in the United States, Italy and Spain. From T cells, B-cell-depleted T cells, or PBMCs came the material, which was cDNA or gDNA.

Per the original methods: Cell counts per sample came from amplifying reference gene primers. Produced via immunoSEQ multiplex PCR; TCRdb's table is partial and in-frame only. V and J calls and clone size are given by that table; D and trimming were obtained from the DNA. Of some 14,000 clones in the sample, approximately 87% are singletons; the top ten hold 33%. The CDR3 spans 13 residues. From germline, CDR1 is MDHEN and CDR2 SYDVKM. V dropped 6 bases and J dropped 5 bases, with 10 bases sitting between them. The rearrangement uses TRBV28 and TRBJ1-4; no reliable D call. The receptor was derived from a human donor in a cohort sampled during active COVID-19. Input material: peripheral blood. CDR3 residues: CASRSGPNEKLFF. The CDR3 DNA sequence: TGTGCCAGCAGGTCGGGTCCAAATGAAAAACTGTTTTTT. The variable domain in full, completed from reference TRBV28 and TRBJ1-4, reads DVKVTQSSRYLVKRTGEKVFLECVQDMDHENMFWYRQDPGLGLRLIYFSYDVKMKEKGDIPEGYSVSREKKERFSLILESASTNQTSMYLCASRSGPNEKLFFGSGTQLSVL.